This T cell receptor beta chain is from a study of chemoradiotherapy in HPV16-positive cancers. Study-level results: HPV-specific T cells were functionally defined from only two HPV16-positive patients.

The trim removed 6 bases at V and 5 bases at J, leaving 11 bases unmatched. This CDR3 is built from 16 residues. Germline CDR1 and CDR2: LNHDA and SQIVND (reference sequence). In the case of this clone: Its cognate antigen is unknown.

Clones were read by immunoSEQ multiplex PCR, and TCRdb kept only the in-frame ones, dropping some. This table holds 65,000 to 80,000 clones, more than 70% found once. This sequence joins TRBV19 and TRBJ1-5; 9 bases map to TRBD1. The sample in question was blood, obtained from a patient who underwent chemoradiotherapy. This receptor was taken from a human donor with HPV-associated anogenital cancer. As DNA, the CDR3 is TGTGCCAGTAGAGGACAGGGGAATATAAACCATCAGCCCCAGCATTTT. Protein sequence: CASRGQGNINHQPQHF.